This note documents a single TCR beta chain sequence. Its antigen remains unidentified. Only in-frame clones appear in the TCRdb table, and some are missing; sequencing was by immunoSEQ multiplex PCR. This sample yields approximately 76,000 clones, of which about 91% are seen a single time; 15% to 20% belongs to the top ten. V dropped 5 bases and J dropped 5 bases, with 4 bases sitting between them. The CDR3 contains 11 residues. Germline V gene sequence: CDR1 MDHEN, CDR2 SYDVKM. The sample comes from a study of T cell responses to AZD1222 COVID-19 vaccine. Study findings and constraints: CD4 TCRs linked to vaccination spanned spike, dominating at 160-218 and 743-854.

V is TRBV28 and J is TRBJ1-5; no clear D. Sequenced material: peripheral blood, taken on day 0 of AZD1222 vaccination. The TCR sequence derives from an adult in good health. For the CDR3, the DNA is TGTGCCAGCAGTCCAGATCAGCCCCAGCATTTT. Encoded protein: CASSPDQPQHF. Using reference TRBV28 and TRBJ1-5 for the parts outside the CDR3, the full variable domain is DVKVTQSSRYLVKRTGEKVFLECVQDMDHENMFWYRQDPGLGLRLIYFSYDVKMKEKGDIPEGYSVSREKKERFSLILESASTNQTSMYLCASSPDQPQHFGDGTRLSIL.